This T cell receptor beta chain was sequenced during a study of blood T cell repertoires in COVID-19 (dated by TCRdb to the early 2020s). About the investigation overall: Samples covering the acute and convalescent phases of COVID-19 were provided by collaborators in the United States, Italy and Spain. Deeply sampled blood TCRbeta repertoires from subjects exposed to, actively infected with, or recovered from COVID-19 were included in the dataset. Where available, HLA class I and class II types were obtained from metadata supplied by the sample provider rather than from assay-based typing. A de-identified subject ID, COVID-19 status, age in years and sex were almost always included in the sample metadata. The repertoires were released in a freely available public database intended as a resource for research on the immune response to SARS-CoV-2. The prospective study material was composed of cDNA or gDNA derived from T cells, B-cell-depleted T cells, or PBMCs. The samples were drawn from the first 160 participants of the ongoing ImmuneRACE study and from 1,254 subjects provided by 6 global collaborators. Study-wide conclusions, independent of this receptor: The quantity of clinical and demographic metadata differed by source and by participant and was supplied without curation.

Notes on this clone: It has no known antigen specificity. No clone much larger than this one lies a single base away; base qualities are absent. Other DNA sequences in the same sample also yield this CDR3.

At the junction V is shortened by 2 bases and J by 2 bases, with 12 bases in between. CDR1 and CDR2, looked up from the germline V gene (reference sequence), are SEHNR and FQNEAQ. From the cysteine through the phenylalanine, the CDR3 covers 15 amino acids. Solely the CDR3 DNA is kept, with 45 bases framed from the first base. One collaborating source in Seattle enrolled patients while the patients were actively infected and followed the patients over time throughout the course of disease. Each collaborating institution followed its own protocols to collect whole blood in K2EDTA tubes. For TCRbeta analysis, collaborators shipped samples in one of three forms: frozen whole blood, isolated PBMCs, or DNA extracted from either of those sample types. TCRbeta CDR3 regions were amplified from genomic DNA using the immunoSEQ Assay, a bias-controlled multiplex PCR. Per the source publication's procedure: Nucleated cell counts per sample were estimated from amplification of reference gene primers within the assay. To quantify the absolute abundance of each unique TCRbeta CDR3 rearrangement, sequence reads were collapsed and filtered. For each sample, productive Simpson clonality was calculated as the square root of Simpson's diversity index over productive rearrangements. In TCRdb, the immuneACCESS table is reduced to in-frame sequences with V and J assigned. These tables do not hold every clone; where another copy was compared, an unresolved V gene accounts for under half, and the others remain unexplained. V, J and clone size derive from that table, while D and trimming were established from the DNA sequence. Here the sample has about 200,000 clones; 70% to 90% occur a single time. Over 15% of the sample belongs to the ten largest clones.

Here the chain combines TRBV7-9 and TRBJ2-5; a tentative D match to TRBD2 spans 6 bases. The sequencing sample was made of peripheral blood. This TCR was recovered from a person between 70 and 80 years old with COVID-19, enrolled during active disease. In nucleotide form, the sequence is TGTGCCAGCAGCTTACGTCGCGGGGCTCAAGAGACCCAGTACTTC. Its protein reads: CASSLRRGAQETQYF.